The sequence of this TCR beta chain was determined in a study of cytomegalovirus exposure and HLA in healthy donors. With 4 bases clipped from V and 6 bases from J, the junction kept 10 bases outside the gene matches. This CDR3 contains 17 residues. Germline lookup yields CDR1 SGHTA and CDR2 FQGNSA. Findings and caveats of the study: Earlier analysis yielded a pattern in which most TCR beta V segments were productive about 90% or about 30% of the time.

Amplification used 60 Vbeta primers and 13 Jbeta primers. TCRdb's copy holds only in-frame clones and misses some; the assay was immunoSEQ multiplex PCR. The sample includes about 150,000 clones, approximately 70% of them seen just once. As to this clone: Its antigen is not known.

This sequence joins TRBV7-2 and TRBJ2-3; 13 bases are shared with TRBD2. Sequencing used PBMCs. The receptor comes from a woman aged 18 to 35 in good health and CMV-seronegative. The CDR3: CASSSQPTSGGRDTQYF. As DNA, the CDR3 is TGTGCCAGCAGCTCACAACCGACTAGCGGGGGGCGCGATACGCAGTATTTT.